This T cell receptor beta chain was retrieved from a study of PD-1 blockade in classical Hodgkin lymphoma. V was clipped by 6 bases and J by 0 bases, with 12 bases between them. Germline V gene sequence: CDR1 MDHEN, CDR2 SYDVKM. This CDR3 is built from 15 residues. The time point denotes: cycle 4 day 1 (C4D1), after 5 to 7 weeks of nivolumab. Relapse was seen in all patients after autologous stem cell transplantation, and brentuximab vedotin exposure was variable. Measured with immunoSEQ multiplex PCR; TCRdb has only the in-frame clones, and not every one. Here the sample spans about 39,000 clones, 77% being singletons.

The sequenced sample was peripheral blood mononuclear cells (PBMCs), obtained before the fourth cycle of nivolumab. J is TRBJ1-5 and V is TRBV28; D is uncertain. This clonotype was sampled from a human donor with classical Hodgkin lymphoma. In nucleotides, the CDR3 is TGTGCCAGCAGCAAACAGAGGTATAGCAATCAGCCCCAGCATTTT. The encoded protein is CASSKQRYSNQPQHF.